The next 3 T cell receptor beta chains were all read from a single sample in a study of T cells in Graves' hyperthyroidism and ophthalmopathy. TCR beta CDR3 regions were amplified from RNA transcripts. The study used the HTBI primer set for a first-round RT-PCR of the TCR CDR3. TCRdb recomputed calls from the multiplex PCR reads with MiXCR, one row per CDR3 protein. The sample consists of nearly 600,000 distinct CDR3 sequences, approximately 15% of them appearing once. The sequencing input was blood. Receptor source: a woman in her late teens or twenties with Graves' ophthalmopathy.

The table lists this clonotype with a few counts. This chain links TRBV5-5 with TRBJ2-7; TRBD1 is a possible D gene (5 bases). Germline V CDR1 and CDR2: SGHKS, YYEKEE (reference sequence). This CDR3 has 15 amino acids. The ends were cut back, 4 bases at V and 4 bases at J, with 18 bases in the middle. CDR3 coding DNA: TGTGCCAGCAGCCAAGCAGCAGGGCAGGGATACGAGCAGTACTTC. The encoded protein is CASSQAAGQGYEQYF.

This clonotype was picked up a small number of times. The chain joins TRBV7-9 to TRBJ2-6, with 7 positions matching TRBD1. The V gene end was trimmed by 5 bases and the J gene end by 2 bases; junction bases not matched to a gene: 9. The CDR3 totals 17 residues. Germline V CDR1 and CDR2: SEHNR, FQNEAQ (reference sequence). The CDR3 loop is CASSVNEGAPGANVLTF. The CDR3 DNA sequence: TGTGCCAGCAGCGTCAATGAGGGGGCCCCTGGGGCCAACGTCCTGACTTTC.

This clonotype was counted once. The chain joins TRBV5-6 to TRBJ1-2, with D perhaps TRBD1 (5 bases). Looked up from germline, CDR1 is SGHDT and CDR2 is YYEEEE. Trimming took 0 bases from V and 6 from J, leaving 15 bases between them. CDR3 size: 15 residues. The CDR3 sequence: CASSLVGVFVHGYTF. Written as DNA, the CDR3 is TGTGCCAGCAGCTTGGTGGGGGTGTTCGTCCATGGCTACACCTTC.